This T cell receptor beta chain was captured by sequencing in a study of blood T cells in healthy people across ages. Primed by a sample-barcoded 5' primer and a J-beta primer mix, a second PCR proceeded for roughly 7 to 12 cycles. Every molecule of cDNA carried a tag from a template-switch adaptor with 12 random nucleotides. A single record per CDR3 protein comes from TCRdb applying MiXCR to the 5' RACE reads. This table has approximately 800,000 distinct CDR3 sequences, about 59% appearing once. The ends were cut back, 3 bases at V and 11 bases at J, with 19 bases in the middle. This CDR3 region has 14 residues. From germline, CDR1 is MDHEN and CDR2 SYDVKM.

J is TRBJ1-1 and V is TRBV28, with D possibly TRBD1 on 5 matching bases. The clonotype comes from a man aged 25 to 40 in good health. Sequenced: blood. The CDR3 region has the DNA TGTGCCAGCAGTTTCAGCGAGGGGCGTAGTAATGCTTTCTTT. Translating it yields CASSFSEGRSNAFF.